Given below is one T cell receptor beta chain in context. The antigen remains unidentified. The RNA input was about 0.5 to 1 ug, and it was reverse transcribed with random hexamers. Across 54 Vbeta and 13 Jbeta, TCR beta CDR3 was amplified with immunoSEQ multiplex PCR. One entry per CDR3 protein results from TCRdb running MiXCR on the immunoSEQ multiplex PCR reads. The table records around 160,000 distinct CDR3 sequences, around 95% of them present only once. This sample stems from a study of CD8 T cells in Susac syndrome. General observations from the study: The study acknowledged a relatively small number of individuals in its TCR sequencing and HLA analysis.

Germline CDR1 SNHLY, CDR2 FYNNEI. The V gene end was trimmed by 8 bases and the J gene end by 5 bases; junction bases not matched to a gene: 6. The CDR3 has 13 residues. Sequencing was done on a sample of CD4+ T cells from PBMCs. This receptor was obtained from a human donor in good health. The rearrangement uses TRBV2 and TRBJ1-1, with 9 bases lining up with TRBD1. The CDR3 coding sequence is TGTGCCAGCCAGGACAGGGGATGGACTGAAGCTTTCTTT. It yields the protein CASQDRGWTEAFF.